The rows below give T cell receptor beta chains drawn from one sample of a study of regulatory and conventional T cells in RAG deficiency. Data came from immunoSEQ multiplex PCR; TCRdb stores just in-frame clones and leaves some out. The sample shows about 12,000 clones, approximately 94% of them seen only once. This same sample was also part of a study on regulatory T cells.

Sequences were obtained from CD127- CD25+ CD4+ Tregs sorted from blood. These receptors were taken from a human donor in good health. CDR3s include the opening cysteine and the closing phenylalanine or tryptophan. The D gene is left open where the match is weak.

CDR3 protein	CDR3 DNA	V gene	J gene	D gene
CASSLVSSGITQYF	TGTGCCAGCAGCTTAGTTAGTAGCGGGATTACGCAGTATTTT	TRBV7-9	TRBJ2-3	TRBD2
CAIRSWPPTSTMFDEQFF	TGTGCCATCAGGTCCTGGCCCCCAACTAGTACAATGTTCGATGAGCAGTTCTTC	TRBV10-3	TRBJ2-1	.
CASSLNRGGGTQYF	TGTGCCAGCAGTTTAAATCGGGGGGGCGGGACCCAGTACTTC	TRBV27	TRBJ2-5	TRBD2
CASSPRLAQETQYF	TGCGCCAGCAGCCCACGACTAGCACAGGAGACCCAGTACTTC	TRBV4-1	TRBJ2-5	TRBD2
CASSPWKGVGEKLFF	TGTGCCAGCAGCCCATGGAAGGGAGTGGGTGAAAAACTGTTTTTT	TRBV7-2	TRBJ1-4	.